The clone carrying this T cell receptor (beta chain) was counted a few times. Its antigen is still unknown. Libraries were prepared by immunoSEQ multiplex PCR; TCRdb keeps only in-frame clonotypes and omits some of them. Here the sample spans about 11,000 clones, less than 80% being singletons. Germline V gene lookup returns CDR1 SGHNT and CDR2 YENEEA. This CDR3 has 14 residues. With 5 bases clipped from V and 7 bases from J, the junction kept 9 bases outside the gene matches. The data are from a study of graft-versus-host responses after intestinal transplantation. The wider study: All recipients were given anti-thymocyte globulin induction, and tacrolimus and steroids were then administered for around three years.

Graft-derived tissue was subjected to processing to liberate intraepithelial and lamina propria lymphocytes. Broader study findings: Recipient marrow contained GvH clones, some of which appeared first in ileum or blood. The highest levels of circulating GvH clones went along with early declines in HvG clones after transplant. Those patients showing graft-donor T cell macrochimerism displayed high graft-versus-host to host-versus-graft clonal ratios in allografts.

Material: ileum tissue, obtained 23 days after intestinal transplant. V usage is TRBV11-3 and J usage is TRBJ2-7, with TRBD1 identical over 9 bases. The sequence was obtained from a human patient who received an intestinal transplant, so some T cells may come from the graft donor. CDR3 sequence: CASSPGQGKREQYF. CDR3 in DNA: TGTGCCAGCAGCCCGGGACAGGGAAAGCGGGAGCAGTACTTC.